A single sample gave rise to the 7 T cell receptor beta chains below, sequenced in a study of blood T cell repertoires in COVID-19. Only in-frame clones appear in the TCRdb table, and some are missing; sequencing was by immunoSEQ multiplex PCR. The table has about 150,000 clones, 84% seen once; the top ten hold more than 5.5%. The sample consisted of peripheral blood. Receptors were obtained from a woman aged 45-59 years in a cohort sampled during active or convalescent COVID-19.

The gene calls are TRBV6-5 and TRBJ1-5, with no clear D. The CDR3 sequence is 14 residues long. Germline V lookup: CDR1 MNHEY, CDR2 SVGAGI. Between the trimmed V and J ends, which lost 0 bases and 7 bases, there was a span of 10 bases. The CDR3 protein is CASSYSLGGQPQHF. CDR3 coding DNA: TGTGCCAGCAGTTACTCCCTAGGAGGGCAGCCCCAGCATTTT.

V is TRBV10-3 and J is TRBJ1-4; possibly TRBD1 for D (6 bases). Germline V gene sequence: CDR1 ENHRY, CDR2 SYGVKD. The CDR3 loop spans 15 amino acids. V was pared by 7 bases and J by 8 bases, with 20 bases between. CDR3 DNA: TGTGCCATCACCGCTGGTTTGGGGGCGAGCGAAAAACTGTTTTTT. This codes for CAITAGLGASEKLFF.

CDR3 in amino acids: CASTRGQRTNTEAFF. For the CDR3, the DNA is TGTGCCAGTACGAGGGGACAGCGAACGAACACTGAAGCTTTCTTT. The chain combines TRBV19 with TRBJ1-1; 7 nucleotides match TRBD1. Germline CDR1 is LNHDA and CDR2 is SQIVND (reference sequence). The CDR3 runs 15 residues. The ends lost 7 bases at V and 1 base at J; junction bases unmatched: 9.

The genes are TRBV20-1 and TRBJ1-2; perhaps TRBD1 as D (5 bases). Trimming pared 3 bases from V and 8 bases from J, leaving 16 bases between. CDR1 and CDR2 from the germline V gene are DFQATT and SNEGSKA (reference sequence). The CDR3 runs 13 residues. The CDR3 protein is CSASDPAGDGYTF. CDR3 nucleotide sequence: TGCAGTGCTAGTGACCCAGCGGGGGACGGCTACACCTTC.

This clone was detected once. The chain couples TRBV5-1 to TRBJ1-4; a weak D match, TRBD1 (5 bases). Germline V gene data show CDR1 as SGHRS and CDR2 as YFSETQ. Trimming pared 4 bases from V and 0 bases from J, leaving 7 bases between. The CDR3 is made up of 14 amino acids. The CDR3 region has the DNA TGCGCCAGCAGCGAGACAGCAACTAATGAAAAACTGTTTTTT. Its protein is CASSETATNEKLFF.

The chain has TRBV12-5 and TRBJ2-1; possible D gene TRBD1, 6 bases. CDR1 and CDR2 (germline): LGHNT, FRNRAP. Trimming shortened V by 6 bases and J by 1 base, and 13 bases separated the two germline ends. CDR3 length: 15 residues. The DNA of the CDR3 is TGTGCTAGTGGCCTAGGACAGATGTCCTACAATGAGCAGTTCTTC. Encoded protein: CASGLGQMSYNEQFF.

This rearrangement joins TRBV7-2 to TRBJ2-7; weak D call: TRBD1 (5 bases). The length of the CDR3 is 15 residues. Trimming removed 1 base from V and 3 bases from J, with 13 bases in between. The germline V gene encodes CDR1 SGHTA and CDR2 FQGNSA. CDR3 DNA sequence: TGTGCCAGCAGCTTAGAAAGGGGAAAGTACTACGAGCAGTACTTC. Translated, it gives CASSLERGKYYEQYF.